This is a list of T cell receptor beta chains from one sample in a study of chemoradiotherapy in HPV16-positive cancers. Using immunoSEQ multiplex PCR, the repertoire was profiled, and TCRdb retains in-frame clones only, with some absent. The sample holds roughly 1,900 clones; 80% to 90% are singletons and the top ten take approximately 6.3%. This sample comprised tumor tissue, obtained from a patient who underwent chemoradiotherapy. These receptors were collected from a human donor with HPV-associated anogenital cancer. Each CDR3 is given with its conserved first and last residue. The D gene is left open where the match is weak. Clone size appears in some rows only: once, few, many, or a class for an expanded clone.

cdr3_nt cdr3_aa j_call v_call clone_size d_call
TGTGCCAGCAGCTTAACAGGGCTTAATTCACCCCTCCACTTT CASSLTGLNSPLHF TRBJ1-6 TRBV11-2 once NA
TGTGCCAGCAGCTTAGAGAGGTTTTCGGGGAAATTGGCTTTCTTT CASSLERFSGKLAFF TRBJ1-1 TRBV11-2 NA NA
TGTGCCAGCAGTTACCTAGCGGGCGGGTCCAATGAGCAGTTCTTC CASSYLAGGSNEQFF TRBJ2-1 TRBV6-5 NA TRBD2
TGTGCCTGGAGTCCGACAGTATCCTACGAGCAGTACTTC CAWSPTVSYEQYF TRBJ2-7 TRBV30 few NA
TGTGCCAGCAGTTACTCGAGTATTAGCAATCAGCCCCAGCATTTT CASSYSSISNQPQHF TRBJ1-5 TRBV6-5 NA NA
TGTGCCAGCAGTTACCAAGGGGTGCACTATGGCTACACCTTC CASSYQGVHYGYTF TRBJ1-2 TRBV6-5 NA NA
TGTGCCAGCTCACAGGGGGGAGGTCAGCCCCAGCATTTT CASSQGGGQPQHF TRBJ1-5 TRBV18 NA NA
TGTGCCTGTCCCCAGACAGGGGTCCCAGCTGGCTACACCTTC CACPQTGVPAGYTF TRBJ1-2 TRBV30 NA TRBD1
TGCGCCAGCAGCCAATCTTTCAGTTCTGGGGCCAACGTCCTGACTTTC CASSQSFSSGANVLTF TRBJ2-6 TRBV4-1 NA NA
TGTGCCAGCAGCTTAGGGGATTCACCCCTCCACTTT CASSLGDSPLHF TRBJ1-6 TRBV7-9 NA NA
TGTGCCAGCAGTGACCAGGGGGCTAGGGCCAACGTCCTGACTTTC CASSDQGARANVLTF TRBJ2-6 TRBV2 NA TRBD1
TGTGCCAGCAGCTTTCGGACAGGATTTCAAGAGACCCAGTACTTC CASSFRTGFQETQYF TRBJ2-5 TRBV7-2 NA TRBD1
TGTGCCAGCAGTGAAGGACTTTCTAACTATGGCTACACCTTC CASSEGLSNYGYTF TRBJ1-2 TRBV6-1 NA NA
TGTGCCAGCAGACAGGGGAATTCGGACACCGGGGAGCTGTTTTTT CASRQGNSDTGELFF TRBJ2-2 TRBV2 NA TRBD1
TGTGCCAGCAGTGAAGGCAGGGGGACGGATACGCAGTATTTT CASSEGRGTDTQYF TRBJ2-3 TRBV2 NA TRBD1
TGTGCCAGCAGTGACTCTGCGGGCGAACGGGACAATTACACCTTC CASSDSAGERDNYTF TRBJ1-2 TRBV6-1 NA NA